The 22 T cell receptor beta chains presented below share a single source sample, sequenced in a study of shared clonotypes between healthy human individuals. The assay was immunoSEQ multiplex PCR, and TCRdb's table has in-frame clones only and misses some. The sample holds a few million clones, about 92% seen once. The sample consisted of naive CD4+ T cells sorted from blood. The subset: CD45RA+ positively selected. The source of these receptors is a man between 18 and 35 years old in good health.

As to this clone: Other DNA variants within this sample encode the same CDR3. J is TRBJ2-3 and V is TRBV5-6, with no clear D. Germline V lookup: CDR1 SGHDT, CDR2 YYEEEE. The germline V and J ends were trimmed by 2 bases and 3 bases, with 4 bases remaining between them. The CDR3 covers 12 residues. CDR3 DNA: TGTGCCAGCAGCTTACAGACAGATACGCAGTATTTT. The encoded protein is CASSLQTDTQYF.

The V and J genes are TRBV19 and TRBJ1-2, with TRBD1 as a possible D gene (6 bases). Germline CDR1 LNHDA, CDR2 SQIVND (reference sequence). The V end lost 8 bases, the J end lost 3 bases, and 19 bases lay between the germline ends. The CDR3 consists of 15 residues. CDR3 residues: CASSPTGQLHYGYTF. The CDR3, as DNA: TGTGCCAGTTCCCCGACAGGCCAACTACACTATGGCTACACCTTC.

The sample holds a few counts of this clone. The genes are TRBV5-1 and TRBJ2-3; 7 positions match TRBD2. The V gene's germline CDR1 is SGHRS and CDR2 YFSETQ. This CDR3 spans 14 amino acids. With V trimmed by 0 bases and J by 4 bases, 2 bases remained unmatched. The chain's CDR3 is CASSLGTRADTQYF. The DNA of the CDR3 is TGCGCCAGCAGCTTGGGGACTAGAGCAGATACGCAGTATTTT. Supplemented by reference TRBV5-1 and TRBJ2-3, the full variable domain reads KAGVTQTPRYLIKTRGQQVTLSCSPISGHRSVSWYQQTPGQGLQFLFEYFSETQRNKGNFPGRFSGRQFSNSRSEMNVSTLELGDSALYLCASSLGTRADTQYFGPGTRLTVL.

The chain recombines TRBV30 with TRBJ2-1; 12 bases match TRBD2. The ends lost 3 bases at V and 7 bases at J; junction bases unmatched: 13. Germline values: CDR1 GTSNPN, CDR2 SVGIG (reference sequence). The length of the CDR3 is 17 residues. The CDR3 reads CAWSSSRTSGMLNEQFF. DNA of the CDR3: TGTGCCTGGAGCTCATCGCGGACTAGCGGGATGTTAAATGAGCAGTTCTTC.

The J gene is TRBJ2-4, the V gene TRBV4-1, with a tentative D call TRBD1 (5 bases). CDR3 size: 13 residues. Germline V CDR1 and CDR2: MGHRA, YSYEKL. V was clipped by 0 bases and J by 7 bases, with 7 bases between them. CDR3 bases: TGCGCCAGCAGCCAAGACAGGGTTAACATTCAGTACTTC. Translation: CASSQDRVNIQYF.

This chain uses TRBV14 with TRBJ2-7; D could derive from TRBD1 or TRBD2 (5 bases each). Trimming took off 4 bases at V and 0 bases at J, with 10 bases between the two ends. Germline V lookup: CDR1 SGHDN, CDR2 FVKESK. The CDR3 runs to 14 residues. The DNA of the CDR3 is TGTGCCAGCAGCCCTCCAGGGAGCTCCTACGAGCAGTACTTC. The encoded protein is CASSPPGSSYEQYF. The full variable domain, in which reference TRBV14 and TRBJ2-7 provide the parts outside the CDR3, is EAGVTQFPSHSVIEKGQTVTLRCDPISGHDNLYWYRRVMGKEIKFLLHFVKESKQDESGMPNNRFLAERTGGTYSTLKVQPAELEDSGVYFCASSPPGSSYEQYFGPGTRLTVT.

The chain carries TRBV2 and TRBJ1-2; D remains ambiguous. With 0 bases removed from V and 3 bases from J, the gap between germline ends came to 5 bases. Germline V gene data show CDR1 as SNHLY and CDR2 as FYNNEI. The CDR3 runs to 13 residues. Here the CDR3 reads CASSEARDYGYTF. In DNA form, the CDR3 reads TGTGCCAGCAGTGAAGCCCGAGACTATGGCTACACCTTC. The full variable domain, rest sourced from reference TRBV2 and TRBJ1-2, is EPEVTQTPSHQVTQMGQEVILRCVPISNHLYFYWYRQILGQKVEFLVSFYNNEISEKSEIFDDQFSVERPDGSNFTLKIRSTKLEDSAMYFCASSEARDYGYTFGSGTRLTVV.

The V gene is TRBV18, the J gene TRBJ2-2; no definite D call. The CDR3 contains 15 residues. CDR1 is KGHSH, CDR2 LQKENI, per germline. Between the trimmed V and J ends, which lost 3 bases and 3 bases, there was a span of 11 bases. CDR3 sequence: CASSPSEGYTGELFF. CDR3 sequence (DNA): TGTGCCAGCTCACCGAGTGAAGGTTACACCGGGGAGCTGTTTTTT.

This chain joins TRBV7-6 and TRBJ2-1, with TRBD2 matching 10 bases. After removal of 2 bases from V and 9 bases from J, the junction contained 13 bases not matched to a gene. The CDR3 is 17 residues long. Germline V gene lookup returns CDR1 SGHVS and CDR2 FNYEAQ. Written as DNA, the CDR3 is TGTGCCAGCAGCTTAATCCTAGCGGGGGAGGGTTATTCTGAGCAGTTCTTC. Amino acids: CASSLILAGEGYSEQFF.

The chain couples TRBV5-1 to TRBJ2-5; D uncertain. Germline CDR1 is SGHRS and CDR2 is YFSETQ. V was shortened by 6 bases and J by 0 bases, with 15 bases between the two germline ends. The length of the CDR3 is 15 residues. Here the CDR3 DNA reads TGCGCCAGCACCTCCCCGGGCGCGTACCAAGAGACCCAGTACTTC. Translated: CASTSPGAYQETQYF.

This rearrangement joins TRBV7-2 to TRBJ2-7; TRBD2 aligns across 10 bases. CDR3 length: 14 amino acids. The germline V gene has CDR1 SGHTA and CDR2 FQGNSA. Trimming cost V 5 bases and J 4 bases; bases outside gene matches: 5. CDR3 DNA sequence: TGTGCCAGCAGCCTAAGCGGGGGGGTATACGAGCAGTACTTC. As protein: CASSLSGGVYEQYF.

The chain joins TRBV5-3 to TRBJ1-3; D call uncertain. TRBV5-3 is an ORF, with its function uncertain. This CDR3 spans 15 amino acids. Trimming removed 1 base from V and 1 base from J, with 9 bases in between. The CDR3 here is CARSLLGHSGNTIYF. CDR3 DNA sequence: TGTGCCAGAAGCTTGCTCGGTCATTCTGGAAACACCATATATTTT.

Comments on this clone: In the same sample, other DNA sequences code for this CDR3. The chain is built from TRBV18 and TRBJ1-1; perhaps TRBD1 as D (6 bases). The germline V gene encodes CDR1 KGHSH and CDR2 LQKENI. The length of the CDR3 is 15 residues. Trimming left V 0 bases short and J 1 base short, with 9 bases between. The CDR3 sequence is CASSPPGQQNTEAFF. In DNA, the CDR3 is TGTGCCAGCTCACCACCAGGACAGCAGAACACTGAAGCTTTCTTT.

The chain has TRBV5-4 and TRBJ2-2; D is perhaps TRBD2 (5 bases). Trimming pared 7 bases from V and 7 bases from J, leaving 8 bases between. The germline gives CDR1 SGHNT, CDR2 YYREEE (reference sequence). The CDR3 is made up of 11 amino acids. CDR3: CASVGIGELFF. Written as DNA, the CDR3 is TGTGCCAGCGTCGGGATCGGGGAGCTGTTTTTT.

The J gene is TRBJ2-5, the V gene TRBV5-1; 9 bases fit TRBD1. CDR3 size: 15 residues. The V gene end was trimmed by 4 bases and the J gene end by 2 bases; junction bases not matched to a gene: 6. In germline, CDR1 is SGHRS, CDR2 YFSETQ. The CDR3 DNA is TGCGCCAGCAGCAGCCTGGGACAGGGACAAGAGACCCAGTACTTC. It yields the protein CASSSLGQGQETQYF.

The rearrangement uses TRBV29-1 and TRBJ2-7; D is perhaps TRBD1 (6 bases). This CDR3 contains 12 residues. The germline V gene encodes CDR1 SQVTM and CDR2 ANQGSEA. Trimming removed 4 bases from V and 3 bases from J, with 10 bases in between. The CDR3 coding sequence is TGCAGCGTTGGGGTAGGGGGCTACGAGCAGTACTTC. As protein: CSVGVGGYEQYF.

The rearrangement joins TRBV28 to TRBJ1-2, with a possible D match to TRBD1 (5 bases). The CDR3 is 15 amino acids. Germline assignment: CDR1 MDHEN and CDR2 SYDVKM. V lost 3 bases and J 2 bases, leaving 13 bases between the germline ends. The CDR3 is CASSFPDRSNYGYTF. The CDR3 DNA is TGTGCCAGCAGTTTCCCAGACAGATCCAACTATGGCTACACCTTC.

This clone was recorded once. CDR3 nucleotide sequence: TGTGCCAGCAGACACAAAGAAGCGGGAGCCTACGAGCAGTACTTC. It translates to CASRHKEAGAYEQYF. The V call is TRBV6-5, the J call TRBJ2-7; the match to TRBD2 covers 8 bases. V dropped 6 bases and J dropped 2; count of bases not matched to a gene: 9. Germline CDR1 MNHEY, CDR2 SVGAGI. The length of the CDR3 is 15 residues.

This clone was counted a single time. The chain links TRBV10-2 to TRBJ2-7; TRBD2 aligns across 7 bases. Germline V gives CDR1 WSHSY, CDR2 SAAADI. The J segment lost 2 bases and the V segment lost 5 bases, leaving 6 bases of the junction unmatched. The CDR3 length is 14 residues. The CDR3 here is CASSLAGLTYEQYF. DNA for the CDR3: TGCGCCAGCAGTTTAGCGGGTCTGACCTACGAGCAGTACTTC.

On this clone itself: The same CDR3 also results from other DNA sequences found in this sample. This chain links TRBV30 with TRBJ1-1; tentatively, D is TRBD1 (5 bases). This CDR3 region has 13 residues. Trimming cost V 1 base and J 1 base, with 7 bases left between them. In germline, CDR1 is GTSNPN, CDR2 SVGIG (reference sequence). CDR3 sequence (DNA): TGTGCCTGGAGTGGCCAGGGGAACACTGAAGCTTTCTTT. Its protein product is CAWSGQGNTEAFF.

J is TRBJ2-1 and V is TRBV5-4; the match to TRBD2 covers 9 bases. Germline V gene data show CDR1 as SGHNT and CDR2 as YYREEE (reference sequence). With 0 bases clipped from V and 8 bases from J, the junction kept 9 bases outside the gene matches. The length of the CDR3 is 16 residues. The CDR3 sequence is CASSLGGLAGAHEQFF. For the CDR3, the DNA is TGTGCCAGCAGCTTGGGTGGGTTAGCGGGAGCGCATGAGCAGTTCTTC.

With respect to this clone: One end of the junction varies from germline; a read error may be responsible. The chain links TRBV5-6 to TRBJ1-2, with D unresolved. This CDR3 has 12 residues. CDR1 and CDR2 from the germline V gene are SGHDT and YYEEEE. The CDR3 spells CASSLASGVNVF. CDR3 DNA: TGTGCCAGCAGCTTGGCCAGTGGGGTTAACGTCTTC.